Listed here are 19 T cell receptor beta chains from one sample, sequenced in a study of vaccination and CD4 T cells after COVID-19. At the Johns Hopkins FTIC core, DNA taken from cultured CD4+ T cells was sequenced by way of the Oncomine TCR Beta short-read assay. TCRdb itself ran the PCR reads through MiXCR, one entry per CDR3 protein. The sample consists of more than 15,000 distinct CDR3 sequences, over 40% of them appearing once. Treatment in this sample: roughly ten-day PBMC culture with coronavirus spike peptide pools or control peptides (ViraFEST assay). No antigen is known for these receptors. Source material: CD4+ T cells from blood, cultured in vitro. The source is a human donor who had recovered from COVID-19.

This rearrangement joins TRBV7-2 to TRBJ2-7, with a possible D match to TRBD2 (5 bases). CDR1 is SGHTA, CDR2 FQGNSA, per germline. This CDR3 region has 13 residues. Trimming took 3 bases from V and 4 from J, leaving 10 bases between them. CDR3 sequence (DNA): TGTGCCAGCAGCTTTGGACTCGGTTACGAGCAGTACTTC. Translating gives CASSFGLGYEQYF.

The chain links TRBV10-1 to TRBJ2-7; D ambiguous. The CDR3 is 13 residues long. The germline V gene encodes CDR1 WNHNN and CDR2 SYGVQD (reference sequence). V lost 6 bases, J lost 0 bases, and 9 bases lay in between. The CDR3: CASSRGSSYEQYF. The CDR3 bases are TGCGCCAGCAGCCGAGGTTCCTCCTACGAGCAGTACTTC.

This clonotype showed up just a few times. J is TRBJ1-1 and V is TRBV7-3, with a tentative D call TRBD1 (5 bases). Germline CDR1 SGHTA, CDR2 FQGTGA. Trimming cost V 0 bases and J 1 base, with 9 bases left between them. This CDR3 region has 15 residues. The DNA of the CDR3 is TGTGCCAGCAGCTTAACGGGCGGGGCGAACACTGAAGCTTTCTTT. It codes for CASSLTGGANTEAFF.

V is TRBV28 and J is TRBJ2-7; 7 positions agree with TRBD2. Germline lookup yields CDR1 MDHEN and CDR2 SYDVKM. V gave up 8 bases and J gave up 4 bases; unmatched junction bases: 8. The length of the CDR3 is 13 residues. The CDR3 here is CASCWGGRYEQYF. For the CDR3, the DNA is TGTGCCAGCTGCTGGGGGGGAAGGTACGAGCAGTACTTC.

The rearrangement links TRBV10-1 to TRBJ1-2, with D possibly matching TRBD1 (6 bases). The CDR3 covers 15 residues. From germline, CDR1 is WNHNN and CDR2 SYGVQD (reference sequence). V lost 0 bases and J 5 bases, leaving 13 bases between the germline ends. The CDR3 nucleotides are TGCGCCAGCAGTGAGTCCACGGGGGGCTATTATGGCTACACCTTC. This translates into CASSESTGGYYGYTF.

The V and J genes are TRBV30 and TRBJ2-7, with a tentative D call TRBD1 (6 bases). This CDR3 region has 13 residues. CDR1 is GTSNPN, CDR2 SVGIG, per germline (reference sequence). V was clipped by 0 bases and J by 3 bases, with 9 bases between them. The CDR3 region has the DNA TGTGCCTGGAGTGTACAGGGCATCTACGAGCAGTACTTC. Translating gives CAWSVQGIYEQYF.

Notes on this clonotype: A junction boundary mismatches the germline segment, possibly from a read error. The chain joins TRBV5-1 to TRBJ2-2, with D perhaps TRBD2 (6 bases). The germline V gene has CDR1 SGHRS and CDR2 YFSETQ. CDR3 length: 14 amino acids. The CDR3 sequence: CVSGPGLNTGELFF. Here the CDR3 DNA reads TGCGTCAGCGGCCCGGGACTGAACACCGGGGAGCTGTTTTTT.

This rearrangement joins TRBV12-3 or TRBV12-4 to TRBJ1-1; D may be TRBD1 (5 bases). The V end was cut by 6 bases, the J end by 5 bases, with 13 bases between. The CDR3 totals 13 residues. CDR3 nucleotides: TGTGCCAGCAGGTACAGGCTGGGGACTGAAGCTTTCTTT. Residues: CASRYRLGTEAFF.

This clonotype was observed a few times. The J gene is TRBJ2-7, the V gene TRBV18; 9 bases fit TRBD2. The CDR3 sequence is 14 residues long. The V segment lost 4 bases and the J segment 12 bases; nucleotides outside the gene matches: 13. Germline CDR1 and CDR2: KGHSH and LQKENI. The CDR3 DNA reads TGTGCCAGCTCACACTTCCCTAGCGGGGCGTTGTGGTACTTC. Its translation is CASSHFPSGALWYF.

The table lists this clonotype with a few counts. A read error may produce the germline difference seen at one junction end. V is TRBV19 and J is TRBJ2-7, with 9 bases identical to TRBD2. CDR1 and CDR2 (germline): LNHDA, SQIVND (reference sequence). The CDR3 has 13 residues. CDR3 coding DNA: TGTGCCAGTAGTACGGGACTAGCCTACGAGCAGTACTTT. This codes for CASSTGLAYEQYF. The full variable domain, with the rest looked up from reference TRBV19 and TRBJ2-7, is DGGITQSPKYLFRKEGQNVTLSCEQNLNHDAMYWYRQDPGQGLRLIYYSQIVNDFQKGDIAEGYSVSREKKESFPLTVTSAQKNPTAFYLCASSTGLAYEQYFGPGTRLTVT.

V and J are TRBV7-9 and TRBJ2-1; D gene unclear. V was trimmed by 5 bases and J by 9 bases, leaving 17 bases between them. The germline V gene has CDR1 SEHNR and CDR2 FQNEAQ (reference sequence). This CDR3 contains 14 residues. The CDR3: CASSPSSQSGEQFF. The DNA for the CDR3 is TGTGCCAGCAGCCCCAGTTCCCAGTCGGGTGAGCAGTTCTTC.

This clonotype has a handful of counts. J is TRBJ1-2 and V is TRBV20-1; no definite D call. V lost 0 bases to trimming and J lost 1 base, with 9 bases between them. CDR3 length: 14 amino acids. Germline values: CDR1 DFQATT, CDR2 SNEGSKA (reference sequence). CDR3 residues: CSARDPPGNYGYTF. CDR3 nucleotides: TGCAGTGCTAGAGATCCTCCCGGTAACTATGGCTACACCTTC.

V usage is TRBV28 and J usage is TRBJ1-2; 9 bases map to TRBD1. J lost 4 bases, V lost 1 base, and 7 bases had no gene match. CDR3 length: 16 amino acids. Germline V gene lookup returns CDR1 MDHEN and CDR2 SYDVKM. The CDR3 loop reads CASSLSVGQGLYGYTF. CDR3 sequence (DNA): TGTGCCAGCAGTTTATCTGTGGGACAGGGTCTCTATGGCTACACCTTC.

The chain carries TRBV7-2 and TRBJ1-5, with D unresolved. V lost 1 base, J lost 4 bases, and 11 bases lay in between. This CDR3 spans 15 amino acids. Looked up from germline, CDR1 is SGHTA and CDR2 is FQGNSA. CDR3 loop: CASSLGTRENQPQHF. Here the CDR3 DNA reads TGTGCCAGCAGCTTAGGTACGAGGGAGAATCAGCCCCAGCATTTT.

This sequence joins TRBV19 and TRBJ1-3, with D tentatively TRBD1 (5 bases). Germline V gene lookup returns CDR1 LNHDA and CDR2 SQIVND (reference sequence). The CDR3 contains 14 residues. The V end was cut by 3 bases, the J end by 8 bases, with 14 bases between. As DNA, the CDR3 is TGTGCCAGTAGTATCTCAGGGAGGAAGGACACCATATATTTT. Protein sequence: CASSISGRKDTIYF.

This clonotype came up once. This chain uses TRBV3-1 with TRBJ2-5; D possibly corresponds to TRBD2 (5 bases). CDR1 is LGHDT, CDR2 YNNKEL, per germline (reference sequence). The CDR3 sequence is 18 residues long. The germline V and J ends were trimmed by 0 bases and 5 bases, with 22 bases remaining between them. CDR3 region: CASSQEGAGRTGLETQYF. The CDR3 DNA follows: TGTGCCAGCAGCCAAGAAGGTGCGGGCAGGACCGGTCTTGAGACCCAGTACTTC.

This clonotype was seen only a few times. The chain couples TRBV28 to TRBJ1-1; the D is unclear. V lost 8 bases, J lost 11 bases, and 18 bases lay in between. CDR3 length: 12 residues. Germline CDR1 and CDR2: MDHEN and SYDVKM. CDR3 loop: CASGTFGENAFF. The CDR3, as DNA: TGTGCCAGCGGCACCTTCGGGGAGAACGCTTTCTTT.

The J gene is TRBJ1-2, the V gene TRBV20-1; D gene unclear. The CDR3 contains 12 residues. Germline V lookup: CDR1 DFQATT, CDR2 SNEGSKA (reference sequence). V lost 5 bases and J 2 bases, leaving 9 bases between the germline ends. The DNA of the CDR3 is TGCAGTGCTGAGGGATCCAACTATGGCTACACCTTC. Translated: CSAEGSNYGYTF.

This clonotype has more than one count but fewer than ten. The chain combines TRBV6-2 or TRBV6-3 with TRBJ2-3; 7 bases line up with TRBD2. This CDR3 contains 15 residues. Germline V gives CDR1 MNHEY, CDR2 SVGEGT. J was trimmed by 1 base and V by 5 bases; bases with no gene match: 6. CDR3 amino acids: CASSPSSGGTDTQYF. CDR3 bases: TGTGCCAGCAGTCCATCTAGCGGAGGCACAGATACGCAGTATTTT.